This TCR beta chain was captured by sequencing in a study of T cell changes during pregnancy in multiple sclerosis (dated by TCRdb to the late 2010s). A note on the overall study: Changes in the T cell repertoire over the course of pregnancy were examined in this study in women with multiple sclerosis.

A remark on this clone: What this receptor recognizes is not known. Per-nucleotide qualities are absent, and no much larger clonotype sits a single base away.

Germline trimming amounts to 4 bases on V and 7 bases on J, with 8 as the count of junction bases outside the gene matches. Taken from cysteine to phenylalanine, the CDR3 has 14 residues. Of the read, only the CDR3 DNA is kept; its 42 bases are in frame from base 1. From the germline V gene, CDR1 is MNHEY and CDR2 is SVGAGI. Libraries came from the immunoSEQ multiplex PCR assay. Held by TCRdb, this immuneACCESS table contains in-frame sequences only and omits some clones. Under half of the omission traces to an unresolved V gene where checked; the cause of the rest is unknown. Across this sample there are approximately 110,000 clones, with just over 90% seen only once. The ten top clones hold 3.5% of the sample.

The sequence was collected from a female donor with multiple sclerosis, enrolled in a pregnancy study. The sample consisted of peripheral blood, taken after pregnancy. Recombination connected TRBV6-5 to TRBJ2-7; the junction holds 9 bases that match TRBD1. The base sequence is TGTGCCAGCAGTTGGACAGGGGCCGGTCGGGAGCAGTACTTC. The resulting protein is CASSWTGAGREQYF.